This record concerns one T cell receptor beta chain sequence. Antigen unknown. This entry belongs to a study of monozygotic twins with cystic fibrosis. Study-level results: Low clonality (median roughly 0.01) suggested a mostly naive repertoire. V usage most resembled the co-twin in 13 of 16 pairs. Monozygotic CF twins shared more identical nucleotide clonotypes than unrelated patients. In this small cohort, shared CDR3 numbers showed no association with age, concordance or disease severity.

Method: immunoSEQ multiplex PCR; TCRdb's copy keeps in-frame clones and lacks some. The sample includes about 11,000 clones, about 96% of them seen just once. CDR1 is MDHEN and CDR2 is SYDVKM in the germline V gene. Trimming removed 5 bases from V and 2 bases from J, with 10 bases in between. The CDR3 runs 14 residues. The sequence was collected from a boy aged 5-17 years with cystic fibrosis. The chain joins TRBV28 to TRBJ1-5; D gene uncertain. The material sequenced was blood. As DNA, the CDR3 is TGTGCCAGCAGTCCCCTCGGGGGCAATCAGCCCCAGCATTTT. This gives the protein CASSPLGGNQPQHF.